The 17 T cell receptor beta chains given below trace back to one sample, sequenced in a study of shared clonotypes between healthy human individuals. Produced via immunoSEQ multiplex PCR; TCRdb's table is partial and in-frame only. The top ten hold roughly 13% of the sample, which has around 450,000 clones, about 85% seen once. The sequenced sample was PBMCs. The origin of the receptors is a woman in her thirties or forties in good health. Some clones in this sample may be carry-over from other donors' samples.

The V and J genes are TRBV29-1 and TRBJ2-1; no reliable D call. The CDR3 consists of 15 residues. CDR1 SQVTM and CDR2 ANQGSEA come from the germline V gene. Deletions cut 4 bases from V and 5 bases from J, with 18 bases between. The CDR3 loop is CSVVSSHRPDNEQFF. CDR3 in DNA: TGCAGCGTTGTTAGCTCGCACCGGCCCGACAATGAGCAGTTCTTC.

The V and J genes are TRBV5-4 and TRBJ2-7; TRBD2 matches 7 bases. The trim removed 2 bases at V and 4 bases at J, leaving 6 bases unmatched. The CDR3 is 14 residues long. CDR1 and CDR2 (germline): SGHNT, YYREEE (reference sequence). The CDR3 spells CASSFSAGLYEQYF. CDR3 in DNA: TGTGCCAGCAGCTTTTCAGCGGGGCTTTACGAGCAGTACTTC.

This clone occurred once. V gene TRBV7-9 combines with J gene TRBJ2-7; 7 bases match TRBD2. The CDR3 totals 14 residues. V gave up 9 bases and J gave up 3 bases; unmatched junction bases: 11. CDR1 SEHNR and CDR2 FQNEAQ come from the germline V gene (reference sequence). The CDR3 sequence is CASSPRGSYYEQYF. The CDR3 DNA follows: TGTGCCAGTAGCCCCCGCGGGAGCTACTACGAGCAGTACTTC.

The rearrangement joins TRBV7-3 to TRBJ2-5, with 11 bases fitting TRBD2. The V gene end was trimmed by 6 bases and the J gene end by 5 bases; junction bases not matched to a gene: 8. This CDR3 has 15 residues. The germline V gene has CDR1 SGHTA and CDR2 FQGTGA. The DNA of the CDR3 is TGTGCCAGCAGTCCCACTAGCGGGAGTGTGGAGACCCAGTACTTC. Protein sequence: CASSPTSGSVETQYF.

This chain connects TRBV6-4 to TRBJ1-1; D may be TRBD1 (6 bases). V was cut by 5 bases and J by 5 bases, with 12 bases left in between. CDR3 length: 13 amino acids. Germline assignment: CDR1 MRHNA and CDR2 SNTAGT. CDR3 bases: TGTGCCAGCAGTAAAACAGGGAGAACTGAAGCTTTCTTT. Translated: CASSKTGRTEAFF.

The chain is built from TRBV6-4 and TRBJ2-5; D may be TRBD1 (7 bases). The CDR3 is made up of 16 amino acids. Trimming removed 7 bases from V and 5 bases from J, with 23 bases in between. CDR1 and CDR2 (germline): MRHNA, SNTAGT. The CDR3 sequence is CASKQGGTAREETQYF. CDR3 nucleotides: TGTGCCAGCAAACAAGGAGGGACAGCGAGGGAGGAGACCCAGTACTTC.

The chain recombines TRBV9 with TRBJ2-7, with D uncertain. Deletions cut 3 bases from V and 4 bases from J, with 29 bases between. The germline gives CDR1 SGDLS, CDR2 YYNGEE. This CDR3 region has 19 residues. In DNA, the CDR3 is TGTGCCAGCAGCGCCCTACGCGTGCTAATTCCCAGCCATGGGTACGAGCAGTACTTC. As protein: CASSALRVLIPSHGYEQYF.

The chain carries TRBV11-2 and TRBJ1-1; 8 positions match TRBD1. The CDR3 totals 16 residues. From germline, CDR1 is SGHAT and CDR2 FQNNGV. The V and J ends lost 2 bases and 2 bases, in that order; junction bases with no gene match: 7. Here the CDR3 DNA reads TGTGCCAGCAGCTTACCGGGGACAGGCCAAAACACTGAAGCTTTCTTT. Its protein is CASSLPGTGQNTEAFF. Supplemented by reference TRBV11-2 and TRBJ1-1, the full variable domain reads EAGVAQSPRYKIIEKRQSVAFWCNPISGHATLYWYQQILGQGPKLLIQFQNNGVVDDSQLPKDRFSAERLKGVDSTLKIQPAKLEDSAVYLCASSLPGTGQNTEAFFGQGTRLTVV.

The genes are TRBV18 and TRBJ1-2; a weak D match, TRBD1 (6 bases). Trimming took off 1 base at V and 0 bases at J, with 18 bases between the two ends. This CDR3 spans 18 amino acids. Per the germline V gene, CDR1 is KGHSH and CDR2 is LQKENI. The CDR3 protein is CASSPQNLGALPNYGYTF. The CDR3, as DNA: TGTGCCAGCTCACCACAAAACTTGGGGGCGCTTCCTAACTATGGCTACACCTTC.

This chain connects TRBV19 to TRBJ1-1; no definite D call. From germline, CDR1 is LNHDA and CDR2 SQIVND (reference sequence). This CDR3 is 13 amino acids long. Deletions cut 5 bases from V and 5 bases from J, with 12 bases between. The chain's CDR3 is CASSRRGLTEAFF. In nucleotides, the CDR3 is TGTGCCAGTAGTCGTCGCGGGTTGACTGAAGCTTTCTTT. The complete variable domain, with remaining parts taken from reference TRBV19 and TRBJ1-1, reads DGGITQSPKYLFRKEGQNVTLSCEQNLNHDAMYWYRQDPGQGLRLIYYSQIVNDFQKGDIAEGYSVSREKKESFPLTVTSAQKNPTAFYLCASSRRGLTEAFFGQGTRLTVV.

The V call is TRBV7-8, the J call TRBJ2-2, with TRBD1 matching over 9 bases. The CDR3 covers 14 residues. The trim removed 5 bases at V and 4 bases at J, leaving 2 bases unmatched. Germline CDR1 SGHVS, CDR2 FQNEAQ. The CDR3 is CASSQQGATGELFF. CDR3 in DNA: TGTGCCAGCAGCCAACAGGGGGCCACCGGGGAGCTGTTTTTT.

The chain uses TRBV21-1 and TRBJ1-2; the table's D call TRBD1 went unverified against the DNA. TRBV21-1 is shown as a pseudogene. This CDR3 has 16 amino acids. CDR3 coding DNA: TGTGCCAGCAGTCTAGTACGGGACACCAAAAACTATGGCTACACCTTC. This translates into CASSLVRDTKNYGYTF.

This rearrangement joins TRBV6-6 to TRBJ2-5; no reliable D call. The CDR3 runs 16 residues. CDR1 MNHNY and CDR2 SVGAGI come from the germline V gene (reference sequence). V lost 0 bases, J lost 2 bases, and 13 bases lay in between. The CDR3 sequence: CASSYSDPGVQETQYF. The CDR3 DNA reads TGTGCCAGCAGTTACTCGGACCCTGGGGTGCAAGAGACCCAGTACTTC.

This rearrangement joins TRBV10-3 to TRBJ2-5; D gene ambiguous. This CDR3 spans 13 amino acids. Germline CDR1 and CDR2: ENHRY and SYGVKD. Between the trimmed V and J ends, which lost 4 bases and 3 bases, there was a span of 9 bases. CDR3: CAISVAAEETQYF. The CDR3 DNA reads as TGTGCCATCAGTGTTGCGGCGGAAGAGACCCAGTACTTC.

This rearrangement joins TRBV5-1 to TRBJ2-7; TRBD1 matches at 7 bases. Germline CDR1 is SGHRS and CDR2 is YFSETQ. V gave up 6 bases and J gave up 2 bases; unmatched junction bases: 8. This CDR3 has 14 residues. This CDR3 is CASTRRQGAYEQYF. The DNA of the CDR3 is TGCGCCAGCACTAGGCGCCAGGGGGCCTACGAGCAGTACTTC.

Notes on this clone: A far larger clone lies a single base away; this is likely a read error. The chain carries TRBV11-3 and TRBJ2-2; 8 nucleotides match TRBD2. V lost 4 bases and J lost 1; bases outside the gene matches: 8. Germline assignment: CDR1 SGHNT and CDR2 YENEEA. The CDR3 is made up of 17 amino acids. CDR3 nucleotides: TGTGCCAGCAGCTCCTCAGCGAGCGGGGGGAACACCGGGGAGCTGTTTTTT. Translating it yields CASSSSASGGNTGELFF.

The chain joins TRBV4-3 to TRBJ1-2; TRBD1 aligns across 8 bases. In germline, CDR1 is LGHNA, CDR2 YSLEER. V was clipped by 1 base and J by 8 bases; unmatched bases: 6. The CDR3 is made up of 14 amino acids. For the CDR3, the DNA is TGCGCCAGCAGCCAAGTGAGGACAGGGAGCGGCTACACCTTC. Its translation is CASSQVRTGSGYTF.